This T cell receptor (beta chain) was captured in a study of memory CD4+ T cells and cytomegalovirus serostatus (dated by TCRdb to between 2017 and 2020). About the investigation overall: The cohort included around 33 healthy adults from Belgium, of whom 9 were CMV seropositive and about 24 were CMV seronegative. To replicate a published TCR-based CMV serostatus classifier, the researchers sequenced the CD4+ memory TCRbeta repertoires of a Belgian cohort whose cytomegalovirus serostatus was known.

A FACSAria II was used to sort memory CD4+ T cells, defined as single viable CD3+CD4+CD8-CD45RO+ cells. CMV serostatus was determined using a Roche Elecsys assay that detects serum IgG against CMV pp150, pp28, p38 and p52. Following thawing, total CD4+ T cells were enriched through positive selection using CD4 magnetic microbeads. The samples came from a separate study whose specific focus was interrogating the CD4+ T cell memory repertoire. Peripheral blood mononuclear cells were isolated and cryopreserved according to standard operating procedures, and serum was kept at -80 degrees C. The staining used CD3-PerCP (BW264/56), CD4-APC (RPA-T4), CD45RO-PE (UCHT1) and CD8-Pacific Orange (3B5) antibodies, and Sytox blue was used to exclude non-viable cells. Broader findings and caveats from the paper: The original-framework classifier achieved a median bootstrapped AUC of about 0.95 with a 95% CI of 0.76-1.00 on the Belgian cohort. Only CD4+CD45RO+ memory cells were sequenced, in contrast to the original study, which included naive and memory CD4+ and CD8+ populations. Of 164 previously reported CMV-associated TCRbeta sequences, 55 to 75 appeared in the CD4+ memory repertoires, each in one to five individuals. CMV serostatus prediction reached a median bootstrapped AUC of 0.95 with the original framework and 0.9 to 0.93 with a US-trained random forest. The results were interpreted as suggesting that the CMV-associated TCR signature is largely present in the CD4+ memory repertoire.

Including the terminal cysteine and phenylalanine, the CDR3 comprises 12 residues. Only the CDR3 portion is preserved as DNA: 36 bases, with reading frame beginning at the first base. Taken from the germline V gene, the CDR1 and CDR2 loops are SGHTS and YDEGEE. Between the V and J ends, shortened by 0 bases and 4 bases respectively, the junction contains 4 bases. The Quick-DNA Microprep Kit was used to extract genomic DNA from the sorted cells. Amplification of TCRbeta DNA was done with the immunoSEQ hsTCRbeta kit, following the protocol from the manufacturer. TCRbeta libraries were sequenced on an Illumina MiSeq instrument. The study's processing was this. After out-of-frame sequences were removed, 2,204,828 distinct TCRbeta sequences remained, averaging around 66,000 per individual. Each individual was scored according to the count of more than 150 previously reported CMV-associated TCRbeta sequences and the total productive distinct TCRbeta count. A beta-binomial model was reimplemented in Python, and random forests from scikit-learn, run with default parameters, were trained on data from the US cohort. Classifier performance on the Belgian cohort was summarized as median AUC with percentile confidence intervals calculated over 10,000 bootstrap iterations. The table comes from immuneACCESS by way of TCRdb, which keeps in-frame sequences with V and J called. Part of the clones is missing from these tables; in studies checked, under half for an unresolved V gene and the rest for unknown reasons. D and trimming were read from the DNA, whereas the V and J calls and clone size are those reported in that table. The sample table shows about 80,000 clones, and roughly 80% are seen once. The ten largest make up roughly 0.79% of the sample.

As concerns this clone: The clone's antigen remains unknown. Qualities for individual bases were not recorded, and no much larger clone is one base off.

Source material: memory CD4+ T cells from blood. The TCR sequence derives from an adult in good health and CMV-seronegative. The chain is assembled from TRBV5-8 and TRBJ1-2, with no confidently assigned D gene. The nucleotide sequence is given as TGTGCCAGCAGCTTGGTACGCTATGGCTACACCTTC. Translated, this is CASSLVRYGYTF.